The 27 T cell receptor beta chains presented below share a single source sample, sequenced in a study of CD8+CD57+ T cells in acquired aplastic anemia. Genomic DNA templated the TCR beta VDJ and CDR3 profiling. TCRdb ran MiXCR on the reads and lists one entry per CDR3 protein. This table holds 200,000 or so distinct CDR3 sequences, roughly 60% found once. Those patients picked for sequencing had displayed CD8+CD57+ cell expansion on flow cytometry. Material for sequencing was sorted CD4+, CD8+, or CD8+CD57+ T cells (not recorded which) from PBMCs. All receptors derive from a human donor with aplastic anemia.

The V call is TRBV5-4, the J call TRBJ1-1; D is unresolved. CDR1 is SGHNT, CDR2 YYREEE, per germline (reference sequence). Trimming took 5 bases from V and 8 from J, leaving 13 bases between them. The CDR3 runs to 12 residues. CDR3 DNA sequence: TGTGCCAGCAGTATCCGTTTATCGGAAGCTTTCTTT. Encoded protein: CASSIRLSEAFF.

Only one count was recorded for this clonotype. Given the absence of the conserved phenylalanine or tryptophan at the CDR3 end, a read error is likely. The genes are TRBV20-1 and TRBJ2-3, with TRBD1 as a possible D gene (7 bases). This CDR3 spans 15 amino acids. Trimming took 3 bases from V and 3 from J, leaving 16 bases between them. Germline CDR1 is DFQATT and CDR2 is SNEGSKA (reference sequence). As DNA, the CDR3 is TGCAGTGCTAGTTTGAGCAGGGGGAGGACAGATACGCAGTATTCT. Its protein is CSASLSRGRTDTQYS.

In DNA form, the CDR3 reads TGTGCCATCAGCGATGGGGGTACAGGGATGAACACTGAAGCTTTCTTT. Translating it yields CAISDGGTGMNTEAFF. V usage is TRBV10-3 and J usage is TRBJ1-1; D perhaps matches TRBD1 (6 bases). CDR3 size: 16 residues. The V gene lost 6 bases and the J gene lost 0 bases, with 17 bases spanning the gap. Germline assignment: CDR1 ENHRY and CDR2 SYGVKD.

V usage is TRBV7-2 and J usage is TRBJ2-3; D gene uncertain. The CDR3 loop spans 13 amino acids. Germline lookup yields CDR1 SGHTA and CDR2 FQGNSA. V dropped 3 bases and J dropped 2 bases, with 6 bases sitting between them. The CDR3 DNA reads TGTGCCAGCAGCTTCGTCTCCACAGATACGCAGTATTTT. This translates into CASSFVSTDTQYF.

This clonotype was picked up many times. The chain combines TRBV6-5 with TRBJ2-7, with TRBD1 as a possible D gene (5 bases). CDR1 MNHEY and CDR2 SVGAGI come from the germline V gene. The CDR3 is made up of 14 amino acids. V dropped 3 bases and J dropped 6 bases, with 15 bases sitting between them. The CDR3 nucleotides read TGTGCCAGCAGTTATATCGCAGGGTATAGCGAGCAGTACTTC. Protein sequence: CASSYIAGYSEQYF.

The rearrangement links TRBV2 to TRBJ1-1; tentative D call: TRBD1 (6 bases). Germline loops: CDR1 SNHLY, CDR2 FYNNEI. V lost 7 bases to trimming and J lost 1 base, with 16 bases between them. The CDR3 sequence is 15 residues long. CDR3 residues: CASMRTVNGNTEAFF. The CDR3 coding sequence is TGTGCCAGCATGAGGACAGTGAACGGGAACACTGAAGCTTTCTTT. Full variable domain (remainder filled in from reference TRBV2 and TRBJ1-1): EPEVTQTPSHQVTQMGQEVILRCVPISNHLYFYWYRQILGQKVEFLVSFYNNEISEKSEIFDDQFSVERPDGSNFTLKIRSTKLEDSAMYFCASMRTVNGNTEAFFGQGTRLTVV.

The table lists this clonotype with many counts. CDR3 region: CASSWLTGEGYTF. CDR3 in DNA: TGTGCCAGCAGCTGGTTGACAGGGGAAGGCTACACCTTC. The chain links TRBV11-2 to TRBJ1-2; TRBD1 matches 8 bases. Losses at the gene ends were 4 bases for V and 8 bases for J; bases not matched to a gene: 6. The length of the CDR3 is 13 residues. From germline, CDR1 is SGHAT and CDR2 FQNNGV.

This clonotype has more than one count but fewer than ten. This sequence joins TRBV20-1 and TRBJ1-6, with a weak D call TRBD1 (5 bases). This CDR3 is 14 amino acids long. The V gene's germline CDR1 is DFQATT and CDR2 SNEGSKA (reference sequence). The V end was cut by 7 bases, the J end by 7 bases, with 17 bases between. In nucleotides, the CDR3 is TGCAGTGTTCGTCGGTGGACAATGAATTCACCCCTCCACTTT. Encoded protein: CSVRRWTMNSPLHF.

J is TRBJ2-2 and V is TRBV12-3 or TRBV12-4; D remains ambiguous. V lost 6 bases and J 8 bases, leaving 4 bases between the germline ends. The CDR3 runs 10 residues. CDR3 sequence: CASSTGELFF. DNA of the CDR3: TGTGCCAGCAGCACGGGGGAGCTGTTTTTT.

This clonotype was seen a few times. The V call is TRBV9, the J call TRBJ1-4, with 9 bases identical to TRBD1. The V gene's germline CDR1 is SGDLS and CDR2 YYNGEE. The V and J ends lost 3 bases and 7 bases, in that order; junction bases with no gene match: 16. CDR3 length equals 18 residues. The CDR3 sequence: CASSAVATPGTGFEKLFF. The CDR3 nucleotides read TGTGCCAGCAGCGCAGTAGCCACCCCTGGGACAGGGTTTGAAAAACTGTTTTTT.

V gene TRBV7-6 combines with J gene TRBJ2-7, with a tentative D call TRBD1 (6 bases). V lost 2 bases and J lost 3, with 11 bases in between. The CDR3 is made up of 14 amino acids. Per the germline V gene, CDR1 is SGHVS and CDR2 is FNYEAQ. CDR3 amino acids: CASSLQTGSYEQYF. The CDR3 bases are TGTGCCAGCAGCTTACAAACAGGGAGCTACGAGCAGTACTTC.

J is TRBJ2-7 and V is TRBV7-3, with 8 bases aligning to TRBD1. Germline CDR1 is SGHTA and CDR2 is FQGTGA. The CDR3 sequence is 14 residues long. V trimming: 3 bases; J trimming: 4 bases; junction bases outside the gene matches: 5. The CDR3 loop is CASSFQQGGYEQYF. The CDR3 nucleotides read TGTGCCAGCAGCTTTCAACAGGGGGGATACGAGCAGTACTTC. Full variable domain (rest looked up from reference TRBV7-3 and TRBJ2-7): GAGVSQTPSNKVTEKGKYVELRCDPISGHTALYWYRQSLGQGPEFLIYFQGTGAADDSGLPNDRFFAVRPEGSVSTLKIQRTERGDSAVYLCASSFQQGGYEQYFGPGTRLTVT.

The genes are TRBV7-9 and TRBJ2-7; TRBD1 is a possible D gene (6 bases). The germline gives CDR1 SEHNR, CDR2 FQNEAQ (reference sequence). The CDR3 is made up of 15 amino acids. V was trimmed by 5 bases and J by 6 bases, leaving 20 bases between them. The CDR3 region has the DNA TGTGCCAGCAGCCAGGGGACCCCCAGGGTCGGCGAGCAGTACTTC. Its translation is CASSQGTPRVGEQYF. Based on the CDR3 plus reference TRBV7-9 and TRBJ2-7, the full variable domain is DTGVSQNPRHKITKRGQNVTFRCDPISEHNRLYWYRQTLGQGPEFLTYFQNEAQLEKSRLLSDRFSAERPKGSFSTLEIQRTEQGDSAMYLCASSQGTPRVGEQYFGPGTRLTVT.

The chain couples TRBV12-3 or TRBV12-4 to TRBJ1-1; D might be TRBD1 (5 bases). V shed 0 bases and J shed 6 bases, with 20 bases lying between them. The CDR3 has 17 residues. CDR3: CASSLAIGVQGVSEAFF. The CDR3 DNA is TGTGCCAGCAGTTTAGCAATAGGAGTGCAGGGAGTCTCTGAAGCTTTCTTT.

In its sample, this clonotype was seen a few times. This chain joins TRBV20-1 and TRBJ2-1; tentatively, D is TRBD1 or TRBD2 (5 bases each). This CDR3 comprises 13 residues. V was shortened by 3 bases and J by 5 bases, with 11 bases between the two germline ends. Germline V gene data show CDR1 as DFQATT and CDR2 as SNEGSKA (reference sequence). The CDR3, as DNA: TGCAGTGCTAGTATGGGACGTAACAATGAGCAGTTCTTC. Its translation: CSASMGRNNEQFF.

For the CDR3, the DNA is TGCAGCGTTGCAGATCTATCAGATACGCAGTATTTT. It translates to CSVADLSDTQYF. The chain is built from TRBV29-1 and TRBJ2-3; D ambiguous. The CDR3 is 12 residues long. Looked up from germline, CDR1 is SQVTM and CDR2 is ANQGSEA. V lost 4 bases to trimming and J lost 4 bases, with 9 bases between them.

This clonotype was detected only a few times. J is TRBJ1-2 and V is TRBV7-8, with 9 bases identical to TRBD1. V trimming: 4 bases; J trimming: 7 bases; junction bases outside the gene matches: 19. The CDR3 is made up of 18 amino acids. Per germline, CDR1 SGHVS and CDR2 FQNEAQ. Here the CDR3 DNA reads TGTGCCAGCAGCTCCTTAAGAGGACCGGGACAGGGAATTGGTGGCTACACCTTC. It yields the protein CASSSLRGPGQGIGGYTF.

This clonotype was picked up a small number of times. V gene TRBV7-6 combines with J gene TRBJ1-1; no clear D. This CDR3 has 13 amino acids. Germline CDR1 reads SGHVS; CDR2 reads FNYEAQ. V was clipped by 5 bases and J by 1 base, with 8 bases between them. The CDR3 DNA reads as TGTGCCAGCAGCCTCGCCTGGAACACTGAAGCTTTCTTT. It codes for CASSLAWNTEAFF.

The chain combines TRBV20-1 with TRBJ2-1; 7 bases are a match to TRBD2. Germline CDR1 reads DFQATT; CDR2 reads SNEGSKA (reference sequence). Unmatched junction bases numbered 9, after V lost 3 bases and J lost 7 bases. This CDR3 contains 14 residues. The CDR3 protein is CSASSGGEGNEQFF. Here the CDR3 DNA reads TGCAGTGCTAGCTCGGGAGGTGAAGGGAATGAGCAGTTCTTC.

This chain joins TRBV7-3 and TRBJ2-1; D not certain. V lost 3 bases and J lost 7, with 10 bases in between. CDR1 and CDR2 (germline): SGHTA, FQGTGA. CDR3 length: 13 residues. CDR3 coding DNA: TGTGCCAGCAGCTTTCTGAAGGGAAATGAGCAGTTCTTC. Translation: CASSFLKGNEQFF.

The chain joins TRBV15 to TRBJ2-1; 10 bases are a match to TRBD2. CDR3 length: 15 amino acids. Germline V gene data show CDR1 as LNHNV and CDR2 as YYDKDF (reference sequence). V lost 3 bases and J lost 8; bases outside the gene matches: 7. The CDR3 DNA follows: TGTGCCACCAGCAGCCAGGGACTAGCGCCCCATGAGCAGTTCTTC. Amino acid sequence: CATSSQGLAPHEQFF.

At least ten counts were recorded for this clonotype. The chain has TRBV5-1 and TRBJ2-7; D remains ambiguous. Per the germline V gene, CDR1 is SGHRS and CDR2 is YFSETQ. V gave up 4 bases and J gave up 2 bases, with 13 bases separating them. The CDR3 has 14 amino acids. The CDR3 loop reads CASSPPRHTYEQYF. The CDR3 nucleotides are TGCGCCAGCAGCCCCCCACGCCACACCTACGAGCAGTACTTC.

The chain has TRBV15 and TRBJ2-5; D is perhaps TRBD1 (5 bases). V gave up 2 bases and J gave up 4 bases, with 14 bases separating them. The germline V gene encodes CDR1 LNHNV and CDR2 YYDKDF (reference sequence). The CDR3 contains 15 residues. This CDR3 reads CATSRPQVSVETQYF. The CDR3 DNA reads TGTGCCACCAGCAGACCACAGGTCTCCGTAGAGACCCAGTACTTC.

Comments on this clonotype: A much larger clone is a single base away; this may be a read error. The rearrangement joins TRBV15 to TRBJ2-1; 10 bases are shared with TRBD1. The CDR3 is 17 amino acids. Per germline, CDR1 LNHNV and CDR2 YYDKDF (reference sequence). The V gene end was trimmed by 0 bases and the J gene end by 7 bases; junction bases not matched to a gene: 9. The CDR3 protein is CATSRDRAGQGLNEQFF. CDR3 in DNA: TGTGCCACCAGCAGAGACAGGGCGGGACAGGGGTTGAATGAGCAGTTCTTC.

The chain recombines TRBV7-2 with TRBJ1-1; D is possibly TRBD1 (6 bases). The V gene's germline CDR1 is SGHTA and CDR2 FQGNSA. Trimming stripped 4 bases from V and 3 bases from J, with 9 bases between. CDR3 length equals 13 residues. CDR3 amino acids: CASSSNRDTEAFF. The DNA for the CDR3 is TGTGCCAGCAGCTCGAACAGGGACACTGAAGCTTTCTTT.

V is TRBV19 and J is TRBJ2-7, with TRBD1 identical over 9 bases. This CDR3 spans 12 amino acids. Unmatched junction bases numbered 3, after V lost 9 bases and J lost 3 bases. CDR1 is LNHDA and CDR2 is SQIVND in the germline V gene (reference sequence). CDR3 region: CASRDRDYEQYF. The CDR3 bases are TGTGCCAGCCGGGACAGGGACTACGAGCAGTACTTC.

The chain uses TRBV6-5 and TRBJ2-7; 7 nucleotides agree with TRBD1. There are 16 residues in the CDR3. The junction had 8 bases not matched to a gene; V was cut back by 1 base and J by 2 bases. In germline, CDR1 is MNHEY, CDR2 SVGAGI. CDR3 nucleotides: TGTGCCAGCAGTTACTACCCTAAAGACAGGGCCTACGAGCAGTACTTC. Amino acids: CASSYYPKDRAYEQYF.